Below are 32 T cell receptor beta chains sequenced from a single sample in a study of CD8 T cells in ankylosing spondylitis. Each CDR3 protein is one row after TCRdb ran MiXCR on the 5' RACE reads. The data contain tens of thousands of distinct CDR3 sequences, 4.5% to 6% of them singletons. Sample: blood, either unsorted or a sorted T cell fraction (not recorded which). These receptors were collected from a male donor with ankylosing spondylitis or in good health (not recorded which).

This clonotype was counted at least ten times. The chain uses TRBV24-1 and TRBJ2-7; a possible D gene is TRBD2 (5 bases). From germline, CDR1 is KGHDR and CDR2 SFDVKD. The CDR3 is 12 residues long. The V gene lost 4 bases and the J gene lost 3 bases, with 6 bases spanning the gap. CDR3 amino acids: CATSDEGYEQYF. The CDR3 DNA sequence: TGTGCCACCAGTGACGAGGGCTACGAGCAGTACTTC.

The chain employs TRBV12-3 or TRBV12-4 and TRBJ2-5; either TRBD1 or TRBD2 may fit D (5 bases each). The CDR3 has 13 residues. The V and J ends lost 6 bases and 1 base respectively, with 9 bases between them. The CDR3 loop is CASSGTVQETQYF. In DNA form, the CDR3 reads TGTGCCAGCAGCGGGACGGTCCAAGAGACCCAGTACTTC.

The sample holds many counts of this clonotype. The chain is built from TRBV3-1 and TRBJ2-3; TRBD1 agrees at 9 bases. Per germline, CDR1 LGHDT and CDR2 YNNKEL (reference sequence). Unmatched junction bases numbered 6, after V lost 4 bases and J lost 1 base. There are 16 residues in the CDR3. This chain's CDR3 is CASSPWTGVGTDTQYF. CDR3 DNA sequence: TGTGCCAGCAGCCCGTGGACAGGGGTGGGCACAGATACGCAGTATTTT.

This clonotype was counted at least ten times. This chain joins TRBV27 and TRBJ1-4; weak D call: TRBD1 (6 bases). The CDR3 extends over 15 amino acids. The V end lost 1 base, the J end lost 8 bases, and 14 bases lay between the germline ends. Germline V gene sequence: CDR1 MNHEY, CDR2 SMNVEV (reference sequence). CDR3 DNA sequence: TGTGCCAGCAGTTTATTTCCAGGGGAAGCCGAAAAACTGTTTTTT. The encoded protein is CASSLFPGEAEKLFF. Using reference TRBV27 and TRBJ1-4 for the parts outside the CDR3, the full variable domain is EAQVTQNPRYLITVTGKKLTVTCSQNMNHEYMSWYRQDPGLGLRQIYYSMNVEVTDKGDVPEGYKVSRKEKRNFPLILESPSPNQTSLYFCASSLFPGEAEKLFFGSGTQLSVL.

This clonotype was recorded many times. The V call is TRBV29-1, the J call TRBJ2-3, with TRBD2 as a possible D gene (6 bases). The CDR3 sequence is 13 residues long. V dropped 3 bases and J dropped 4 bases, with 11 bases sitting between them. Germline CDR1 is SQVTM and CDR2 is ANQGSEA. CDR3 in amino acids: CSVDLRRADTQYF. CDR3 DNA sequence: TGCAGCGTTGACCTTCGGAGGGCAGATACGCAGTATTTT.

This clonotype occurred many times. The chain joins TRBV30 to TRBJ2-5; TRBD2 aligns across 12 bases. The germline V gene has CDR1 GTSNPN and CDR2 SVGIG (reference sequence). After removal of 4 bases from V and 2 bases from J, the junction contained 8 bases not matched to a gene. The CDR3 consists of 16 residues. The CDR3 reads CAWTLVGLAGQETQYF. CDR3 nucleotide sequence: TGTGCCTGGACCTTGGTCGGACTAGCGGGACAAGAGACCCAGTACTTC.

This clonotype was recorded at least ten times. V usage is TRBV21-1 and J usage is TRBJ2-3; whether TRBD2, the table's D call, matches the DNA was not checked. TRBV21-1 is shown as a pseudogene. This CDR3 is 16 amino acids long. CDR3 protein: CASSICTSASTDTQYF. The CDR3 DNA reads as TGTGCCAGCAGCATCTGTACTAGCGCGAGCACAGATACGCAGTATTTT.

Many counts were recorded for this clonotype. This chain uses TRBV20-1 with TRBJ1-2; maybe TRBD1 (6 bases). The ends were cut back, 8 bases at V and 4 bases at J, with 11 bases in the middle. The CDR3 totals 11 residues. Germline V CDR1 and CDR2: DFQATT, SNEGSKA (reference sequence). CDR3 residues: CSSQDSYGYTF. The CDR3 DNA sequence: TGCAGTTCACAGGACAGCTATGGCTACACCTTC.

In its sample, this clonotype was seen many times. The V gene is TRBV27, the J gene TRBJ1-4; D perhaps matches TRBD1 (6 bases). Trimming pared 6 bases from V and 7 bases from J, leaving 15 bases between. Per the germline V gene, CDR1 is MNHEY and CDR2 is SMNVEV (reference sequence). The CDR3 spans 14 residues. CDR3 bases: TGTGCCAGCAGACAGCATGGGGGGCGTGAAAAACTGTTTTTT. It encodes CASRQHGGREKLFF.

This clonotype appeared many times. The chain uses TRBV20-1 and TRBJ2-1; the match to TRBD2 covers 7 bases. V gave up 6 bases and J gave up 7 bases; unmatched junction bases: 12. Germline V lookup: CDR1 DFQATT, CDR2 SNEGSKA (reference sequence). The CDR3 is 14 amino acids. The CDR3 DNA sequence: TGCAGTGCCGCTAGCGGCGGGATACCGAATGAGCAGTTCTTC. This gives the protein CSAASGGIPNEQFF.

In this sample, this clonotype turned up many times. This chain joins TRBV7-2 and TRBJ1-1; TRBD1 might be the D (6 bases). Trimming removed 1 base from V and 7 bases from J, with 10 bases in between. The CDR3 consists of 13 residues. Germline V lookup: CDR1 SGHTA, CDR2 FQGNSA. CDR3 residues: CASSLVQGGEAFF. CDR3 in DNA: TGTGCCAGCAGCTTAGTACAGGGCGGTGAAGCTTTCTTT.

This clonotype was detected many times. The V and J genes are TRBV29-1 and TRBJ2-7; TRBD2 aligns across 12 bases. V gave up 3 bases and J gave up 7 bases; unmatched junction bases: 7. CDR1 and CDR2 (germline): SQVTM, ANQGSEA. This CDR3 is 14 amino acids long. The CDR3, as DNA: TGCAGCGTTGAGCTCCTAGCGGGAGGGCAGGAGCAGTACTTC. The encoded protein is CSVELLAGGQEQYF.

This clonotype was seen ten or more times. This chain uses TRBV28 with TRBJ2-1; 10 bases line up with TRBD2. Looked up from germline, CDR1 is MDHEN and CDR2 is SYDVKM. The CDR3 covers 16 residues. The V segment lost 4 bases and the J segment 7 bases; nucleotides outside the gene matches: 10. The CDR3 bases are TGTGCCAGCAGTTGGGTAGCGGGAGGAGGCAGAAATGAGCAGTTCTTC. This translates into CASSWVAGGGRNEQFF.

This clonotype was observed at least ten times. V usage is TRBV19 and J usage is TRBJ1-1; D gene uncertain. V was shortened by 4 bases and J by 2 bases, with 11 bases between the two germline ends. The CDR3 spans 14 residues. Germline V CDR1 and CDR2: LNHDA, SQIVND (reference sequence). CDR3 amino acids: CASSRSWGNTEAFF. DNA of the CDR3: TGTGCCAGTAGTAGGAGTTGGGGAAACACTGAAGCTTTCTTT.

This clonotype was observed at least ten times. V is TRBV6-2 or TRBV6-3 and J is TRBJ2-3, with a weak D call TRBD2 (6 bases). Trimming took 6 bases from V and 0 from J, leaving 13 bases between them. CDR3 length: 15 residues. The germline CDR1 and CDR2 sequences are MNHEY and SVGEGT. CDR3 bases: TGTGCCAGCAGCCCCACCGCGGGGAGCACAGATACGCAGTATTTT. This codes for CASSPTAGSTDTQYF.

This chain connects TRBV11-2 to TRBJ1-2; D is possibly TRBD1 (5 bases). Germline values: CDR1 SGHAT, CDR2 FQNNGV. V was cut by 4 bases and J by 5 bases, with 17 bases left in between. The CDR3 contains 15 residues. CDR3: CASSSPVGLIYGYTF. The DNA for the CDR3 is TGTGCCAGCAGCTCTCCGGTGGGACTAATATATGGCTACACCTTC.

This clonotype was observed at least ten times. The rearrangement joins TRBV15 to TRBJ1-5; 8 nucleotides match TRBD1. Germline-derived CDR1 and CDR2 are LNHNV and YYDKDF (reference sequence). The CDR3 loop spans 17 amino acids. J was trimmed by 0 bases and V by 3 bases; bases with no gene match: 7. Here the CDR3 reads CATSRRWTGNSNQPQHF. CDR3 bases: TGTGCCACCAGCAGGAGATGGACAGGGAATAGCAATCAGCCCCAGCATTTT.

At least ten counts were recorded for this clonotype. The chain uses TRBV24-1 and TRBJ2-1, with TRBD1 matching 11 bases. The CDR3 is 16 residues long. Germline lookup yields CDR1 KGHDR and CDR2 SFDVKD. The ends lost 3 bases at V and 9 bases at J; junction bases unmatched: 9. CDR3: CATSDRGTGGWSEQFF. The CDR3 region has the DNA TGTGCCACCAGTGATCGAGGGACAGGGGGATGGAGTGAGCAGTTCTTC.

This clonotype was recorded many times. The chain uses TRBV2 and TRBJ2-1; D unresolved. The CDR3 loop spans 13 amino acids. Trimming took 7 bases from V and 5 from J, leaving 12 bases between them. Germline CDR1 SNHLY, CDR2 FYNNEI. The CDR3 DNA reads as TGTGCCAGCAACCAGCCCCTTGACAATGAGCAGTTCTTC. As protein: CASNQPLDNEQFF.

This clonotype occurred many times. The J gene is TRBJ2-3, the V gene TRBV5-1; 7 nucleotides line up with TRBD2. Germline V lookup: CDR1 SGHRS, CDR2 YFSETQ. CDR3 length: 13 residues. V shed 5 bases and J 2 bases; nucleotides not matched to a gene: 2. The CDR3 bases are TGCGCCAGCAGGCGGGACTACACAGATACGCAGTATTTT. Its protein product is CASRRDYTDTQYF.

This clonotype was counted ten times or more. The CDR3 bases are TGCAGTGCTACGCCCCGGGACCCTCTGCAGTTCTTC. The encoded protein is CSATPRDPLQFF. The chain links TRBV20-1 to TRBJ2-1, with D perhaps matching TRBD1 or TRBD2 (5 bases each). Germline-derived CDR1 and CDR2 are DFQATT and SNEGSKA (reference sequence). This CDR3 has 12 residues. V lost 4 bases and J lost 12, with 16 bases in between.

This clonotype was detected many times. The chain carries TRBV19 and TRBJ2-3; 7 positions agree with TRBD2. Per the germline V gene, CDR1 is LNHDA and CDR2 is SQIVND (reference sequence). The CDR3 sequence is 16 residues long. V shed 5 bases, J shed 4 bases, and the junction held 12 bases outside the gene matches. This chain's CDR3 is CASSPRGGSSPDTQYF. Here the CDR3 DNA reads TGTGCCAGTAGTCCGCGGGGCGGGAGTTCGCCAGATACGCAGTATTTT.

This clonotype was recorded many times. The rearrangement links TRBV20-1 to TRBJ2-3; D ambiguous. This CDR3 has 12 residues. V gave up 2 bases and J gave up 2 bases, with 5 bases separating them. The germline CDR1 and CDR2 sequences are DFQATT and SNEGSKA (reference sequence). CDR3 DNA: TGCAGTGCTAGACCCACCACAGATACGCAGTATTTT. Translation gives CSARPTTDTQYF.

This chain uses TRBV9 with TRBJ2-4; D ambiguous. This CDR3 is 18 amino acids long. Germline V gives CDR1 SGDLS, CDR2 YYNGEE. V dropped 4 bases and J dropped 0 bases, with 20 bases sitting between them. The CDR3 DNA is TGTGCCAGCAGCCTACTACGTGCATTCACCATAGCCAAAAACATTCAGTACTTC. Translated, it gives CASSLLRAFTIAKNIQYF.

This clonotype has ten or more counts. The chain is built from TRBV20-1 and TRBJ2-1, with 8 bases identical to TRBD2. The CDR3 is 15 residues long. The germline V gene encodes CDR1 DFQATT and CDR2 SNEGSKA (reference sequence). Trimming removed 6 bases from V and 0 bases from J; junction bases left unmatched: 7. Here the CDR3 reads CSAPGGRSSYNEQFF. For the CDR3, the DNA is TGCAGTGCCCCGGGAGGGAGGAGCTCCTACAATGAGCAGTTCTTC.

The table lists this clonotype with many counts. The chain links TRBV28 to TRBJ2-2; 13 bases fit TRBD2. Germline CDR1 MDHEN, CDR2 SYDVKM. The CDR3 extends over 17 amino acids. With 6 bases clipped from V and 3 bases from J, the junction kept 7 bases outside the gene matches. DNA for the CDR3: TGTGCCAGCAGCCCGACTAGCGGGAGGAGGCACACCGGGGAGCTGTTTTTT. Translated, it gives CASSPTSGRRHTGELFF.

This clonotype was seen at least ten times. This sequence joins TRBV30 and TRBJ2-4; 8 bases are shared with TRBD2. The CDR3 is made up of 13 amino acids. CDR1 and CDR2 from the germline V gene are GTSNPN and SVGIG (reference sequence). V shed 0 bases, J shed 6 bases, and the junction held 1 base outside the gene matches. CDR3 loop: CAWSVSGRNIQYF. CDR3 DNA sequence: TGTGCCTGGAGTGTCAGCGGGAGAAACATTCAGTACTTC. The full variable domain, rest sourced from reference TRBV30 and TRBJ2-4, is SQTIHQWPATLVQPVGSPLSLECTVEGTSNPNLYWYRQAAGRGLQLLFYSVGIGQISSEVPQNLSASRPQDRQFILSSKKLLLSDSGFYLCAWSVSGRNIQYFGAGTRLSVL.

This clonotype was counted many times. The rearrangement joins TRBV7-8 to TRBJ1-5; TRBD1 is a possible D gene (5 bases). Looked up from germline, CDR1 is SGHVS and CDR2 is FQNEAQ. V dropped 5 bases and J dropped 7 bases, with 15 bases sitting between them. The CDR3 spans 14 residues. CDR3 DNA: TGTGCCAGCAGCACCCCCGGGGGGAACCAGCCCCAGCATTTT. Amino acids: CASSTPGGNQPQHF.

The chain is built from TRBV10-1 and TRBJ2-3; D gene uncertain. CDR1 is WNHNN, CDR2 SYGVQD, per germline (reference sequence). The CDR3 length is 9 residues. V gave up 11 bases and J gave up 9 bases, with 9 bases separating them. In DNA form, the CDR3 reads TGCGCCTGGTGGGCGACGCAGTATTTT. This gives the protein CAWWATQYF.

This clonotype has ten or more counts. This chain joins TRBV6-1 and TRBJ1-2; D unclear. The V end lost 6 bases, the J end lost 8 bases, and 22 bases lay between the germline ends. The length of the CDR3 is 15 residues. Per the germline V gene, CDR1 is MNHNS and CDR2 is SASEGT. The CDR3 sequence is CASSPSARRLGGYTF. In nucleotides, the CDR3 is TGTGCCAGCAGCCCCTCGGCCCGGCGGTTGGGAGGCTACACCTTC.

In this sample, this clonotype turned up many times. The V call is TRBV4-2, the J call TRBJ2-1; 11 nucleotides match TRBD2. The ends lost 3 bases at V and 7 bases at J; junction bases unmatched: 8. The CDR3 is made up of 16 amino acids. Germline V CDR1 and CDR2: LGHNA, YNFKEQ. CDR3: CASSQILGTSGNEQFF. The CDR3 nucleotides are TGTGCCAGCAGCCAGATCCTCGGGACTAGCGGAAATGAGCAGTTCTTC.

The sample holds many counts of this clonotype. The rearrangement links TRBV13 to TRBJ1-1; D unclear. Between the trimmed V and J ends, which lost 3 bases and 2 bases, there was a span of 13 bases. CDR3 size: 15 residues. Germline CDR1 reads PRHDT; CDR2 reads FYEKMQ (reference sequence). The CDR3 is CASSFEGAGNTEAFF. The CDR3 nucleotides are TGTGCCAGCAGCTTCGAGGGCGCGGGAAACACTGAAGCTTTCTTT.